The clone carrying this T cell receptor beta chain was seen many times. Its specificity is unknown. It was with unique molecular identifiers that the TCRbeta library was prepared. TCRdb passed the PCR reads through MiXCR, listing each CDR3 protein once. The table records about 98,000 distinct CDR3 sequences, less than 25% of them present only once. This sample is drawn from a study of T-cell reconstitution after alpha-beta-depleted transplantation in children. Study results and limitations: At around two months after transplant, the alpha-beta T cells were reportedly derived from several hundred expanded clones that came from non-depleted graft cells. From newly produced T cells came most of the T-cell counts and diversity one year after transplant.

V lost 4 bases to trimming and J lost 5 bases; unmatched junction nucleotides: 7. The CDR3 runs to 14 residues. CDR1 SGHDT and CDR2 YYEEEE come from the germline V gene. This specimen consisted of PBMCs, obtained before TCRalphabeta/CD19-depleted stem cell transplant. The chain combines TRBV5-6 with TRBJ2-5, with 8 bases lining up with TRBD1. The TCR comes from a boy aged 2 to 10 with acute lymphoblastic leukemia, due to receive a stem cell transplant. The CDR3 nucleotides are TGTGCCAGCAGCGAACTGACAGGGGCGGAGACCCAGTACTTC. Amino acids: CASSELTGAETQYF.